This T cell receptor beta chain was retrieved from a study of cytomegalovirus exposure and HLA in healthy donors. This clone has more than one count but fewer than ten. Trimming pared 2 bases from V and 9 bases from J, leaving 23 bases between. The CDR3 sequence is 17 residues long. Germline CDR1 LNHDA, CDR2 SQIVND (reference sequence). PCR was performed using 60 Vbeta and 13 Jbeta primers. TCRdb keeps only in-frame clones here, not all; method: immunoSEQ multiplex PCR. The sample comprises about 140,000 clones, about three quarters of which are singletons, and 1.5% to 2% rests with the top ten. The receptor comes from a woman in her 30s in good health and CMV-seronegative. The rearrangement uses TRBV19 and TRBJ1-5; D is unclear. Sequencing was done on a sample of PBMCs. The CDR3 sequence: CASSITFWEEGERPQHF. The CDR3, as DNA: TGTGCCAGTAGTATAACCTTCTGGGAGGAGGGCGAGAGGCCCCAGCATTTT.